This T cell receptor beta chain was recovered during a study of cytomegalovirus exposure and HLA in healthy donors. Method: immunoSEQ multiplex PCR; TCRdb's copy keeps in-frame clones and lacks some. This sample has about 330,000 clones, with about nine tenths found just once. General study results and limits: The dataset shows that most TCR sequences were rare, while some public TCRs occurred in many donors.

In regard to this clone: Its specificity is unknown.

The receptor was derived from a woman aged 18 to 35 in good health and CMV-seronegative. Sequences were obtained from PBMCs.

The CDR3 loop reads CASSSTLRMNTEAFF. The CDR3 DNA is TGTGCCAGCAGCTCGACACTCCGCATGAACACTGAAGCTTTCTTT. The chain joins TRBV5-6 to TRBJ1-1; D gene ambiguous. This CDR3 spans 15 amino acids. Germline-derived CDR1 and CDR2 are SGHDT and YYEEEE. V lost 3 bases and J lost 0, with 12 bases in between.